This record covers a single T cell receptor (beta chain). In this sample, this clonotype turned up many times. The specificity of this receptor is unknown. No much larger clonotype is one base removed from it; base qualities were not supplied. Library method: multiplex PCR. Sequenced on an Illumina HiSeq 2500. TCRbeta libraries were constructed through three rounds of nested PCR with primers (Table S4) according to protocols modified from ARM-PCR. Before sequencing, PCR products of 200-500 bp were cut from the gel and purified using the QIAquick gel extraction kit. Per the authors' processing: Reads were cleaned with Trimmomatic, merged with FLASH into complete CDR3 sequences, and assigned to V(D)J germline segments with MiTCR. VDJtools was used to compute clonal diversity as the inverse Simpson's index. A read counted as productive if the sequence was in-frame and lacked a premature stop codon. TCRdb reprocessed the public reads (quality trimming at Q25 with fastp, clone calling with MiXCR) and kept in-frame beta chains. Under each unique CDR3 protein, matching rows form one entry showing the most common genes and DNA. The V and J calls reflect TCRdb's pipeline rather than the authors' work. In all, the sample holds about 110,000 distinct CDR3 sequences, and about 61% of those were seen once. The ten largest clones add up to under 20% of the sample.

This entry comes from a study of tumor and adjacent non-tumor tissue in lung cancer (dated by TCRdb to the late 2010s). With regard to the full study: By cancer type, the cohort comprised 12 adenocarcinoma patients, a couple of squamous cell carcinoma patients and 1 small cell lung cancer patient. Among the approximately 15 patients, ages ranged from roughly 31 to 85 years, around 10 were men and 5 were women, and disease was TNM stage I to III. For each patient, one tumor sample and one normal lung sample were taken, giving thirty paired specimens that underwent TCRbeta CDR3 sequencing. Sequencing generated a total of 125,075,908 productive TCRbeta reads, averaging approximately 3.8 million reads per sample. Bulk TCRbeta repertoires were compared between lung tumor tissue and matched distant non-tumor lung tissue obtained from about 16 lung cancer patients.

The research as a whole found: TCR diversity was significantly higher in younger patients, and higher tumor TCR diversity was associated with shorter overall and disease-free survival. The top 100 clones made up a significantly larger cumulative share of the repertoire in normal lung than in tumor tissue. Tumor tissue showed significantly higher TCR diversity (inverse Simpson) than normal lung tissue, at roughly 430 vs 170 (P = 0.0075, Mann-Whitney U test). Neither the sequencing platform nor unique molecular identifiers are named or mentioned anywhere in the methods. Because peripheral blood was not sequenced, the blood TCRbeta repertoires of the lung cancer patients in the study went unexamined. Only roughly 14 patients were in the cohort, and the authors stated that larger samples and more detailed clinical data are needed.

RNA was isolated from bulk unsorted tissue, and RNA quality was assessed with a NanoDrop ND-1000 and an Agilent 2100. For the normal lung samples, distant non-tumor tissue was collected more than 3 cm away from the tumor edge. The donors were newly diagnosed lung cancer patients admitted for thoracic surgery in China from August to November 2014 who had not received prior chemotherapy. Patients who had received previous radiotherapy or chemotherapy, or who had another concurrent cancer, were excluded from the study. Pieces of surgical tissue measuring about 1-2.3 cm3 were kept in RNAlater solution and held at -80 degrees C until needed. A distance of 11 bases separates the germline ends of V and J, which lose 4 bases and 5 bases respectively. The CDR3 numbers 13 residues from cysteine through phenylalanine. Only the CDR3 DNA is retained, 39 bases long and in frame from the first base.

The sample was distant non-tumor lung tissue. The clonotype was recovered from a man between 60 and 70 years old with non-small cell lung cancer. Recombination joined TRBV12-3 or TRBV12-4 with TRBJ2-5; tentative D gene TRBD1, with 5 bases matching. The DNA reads TGTGCCAGCAGTTCGGGCAGGGTCGAGACCCAGTACTTC. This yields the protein CASSSGRVETQYF.